Listed here are 5 T cell receptor beta chains from one sample, sequenced in a study of cytomegalovirus exposure and HLA in healthy donors. Some clones are missing from TCRdb's copy, which holds only in-frame ones; the method was immunoSEQ multiplex PCR. The sample has 200,000 to 250,000 clones, 80% to 95% seen once. Source material: PBMCs. The receptors shown here come from a young woman in good health and CMV-seronegative.

This clone is a singleton in its sample. This chain joins TRBV27 and TRBJ1-1; tentative D call: TRBD1 (5 bases). Germline V lookup: CDR1 MNHEY, CDR2 SMNVEV (reference sequence). Trimming removed 6 bases at V and 3 bases at J, with 32 bases between. This CDR3 is 20 amino acids long. The CDR3 nucleotides are TGTGCCAGCAGGGGGCCCGACCCAAGCGAGGCCATATCATTCTACACTGAAGCTTTCTTT. Translating it yields CASRGPDPSEAISFYTEAFF.

A single count supports this clone. This chain links TRBV28 with TRBJ1-1; 8 nucleotides line up with TRBD1. Trimming removed 6 bases from V and 5 bases from J; junction bases left unmatched: 8. CDR3 length: 14 residues. Germline V CDR1 and CDR2: MDHEN, SYDVKM. CDR3 in DNA: TGTGCCAGCAGACTAGGACAGGGAGGGACTGAAGCTTTCTTT. Amino acid sequence: CASRLGQGGTEAFF.

This sequence joins TRBV6-6 and TRBJ2-2; D call uncertain. V was clipped by 9 bases and J by 0 bases, with 11 bases between them. CDR1 is MNHNY and CDR2 is SVGAGI in the germline V gene (reference sequence). This CDR3 comprises 14 residues. The CDR3: CASTGTSNTGELFF. DNA of the CDR3: TGTGCCAGTACCGGTACCTCGAACACCGGGGAGCTGTTTTTT.

This rearrangement joins TRBV12-5 to TRBJ1-1; D may be TRBD1 (6 bases). V lost 0 bases, J lost 1 base, and 18 bases lay in between. This CDR3 is built from 18 residues. The germline V gene encodes CDR1 LGHNT and CDR2 FRNRAP. CDR3 sequence: CASGLVLGQGLGNTEAFF. The CDR3 DNA reads as TGTGCTAGTGGTTTGGTACTCGGGCAGGGGCTAGGGAACACTGAAGCTTTCTTT. The variable domain in full, with the rest retrieved from reference TRBV12-5 and TRBJ1-1, is DARVTQTPRHKVTEMGQEVTMRCQPILGHNTVFWYRQTMMQGLELLAYFRNRAPLDDSGMPKDRFSAEMPDATLATLKIQPSEPRDSAVYFCASGLVLGQGLGNTEAFFGQGTRLTVV.

The CDR3 DNA reads as TGTGCCAGTAGTACAGTAGGGACAGGGGATGCCTACGAGCAGTACTTC. Amino acid sequence: CASSTVGTGDAYEQYF. The chain employs TRBV19 and TRBJ2-7; 10 positions match TRBD1. V lost 4 bases, J lost 2 bases, and 8 bases stayed unmatched. Germline assignment: CDR1 LNHDA and CDR2 SQIVND (reference sequence). The CDR3 sequence is 16 residues long. Drawing the rest from reference TRBV19 and TRBJ2-7, the complete variable domain is DGGITQSPKYLFRKEGQNVTLSCEQNLNHDAMYWYRQDPGQGLRLIYYSQIVNDFQKGDIAEGYSVSREKKESFPLTVTSAQKNPTAFYLCASSTVGTGDAYEQYFGPGTRLTVT.